The rows below give T cell receptor beta chains drawn from one sample of a study of T cell responses to AZD1222 COVID-19 vaccine. TCRdb's copy holds only in-frame clones and misses some; the assay was immunoSEQ multiplex PCR. The sample has about 130,000 clones, 88% seen once; the top ten hold approximately 5.4%. The sequencing used peripheral blood, collected on day 0 of AZD1222 vaccination. The origin of the receptors is an adult in good health. The CDR3 runs from the conserved cysteine through the conserved F or W. A D gene is named only where the DNA matches it firmly. Rows give clone size only sometimes, using once, few, many, or a class for an expanded clone.

TRBJ1-5	.	TRBD1	TRBV6-2/TRBV6-3	CASSYRDSQPGGNQPQHF	TGTGCCAGCAGTTACCGGGACAGCCAGCCCGGGGGCAATCAGCCCCAGCATTTT
TRBJ2-5	.	.	TRBV5-5	CASSLGQQETQYF	TGTGCCAGCAGCTTGGGACAGCAAGAGACCCAGTACTTC
TRBJ1-2	.	TRBD1	TRBV19	CASDRTGQTPYGYTF	TGTGCCTCCGATAGGACAGGACAAACTCCCTATGGCTACACCTTC
TRBJ2-1	.	TRBD2	TRBV6-2/TRBV6-3	CASSLAGEGNEQFF	TGTGCCAGCAGTTTGGCGGGGGAAGGCAATGAGCAGTTCTTC
TRBJ1-6	few	TRBD1	TRBV6-2/TRBV6-3	CASSYGQGHSPLHF	TGTGCCAGCAGTTACGGACAGGGGCATTCACCCCTCCACTTT
TRBJ2-3	few	.	TRBV7-3	CASSLSSSTDTQYF	TGTGCCAGCAGCTTATCGAGCAGCACAGATACGCAGTATTTT
TRBJ1-5	once	.	TRBV12-3/TRBV12-4	CASSLGANQPQHF	TGTGCCAGCAGTTTGGGGGCGAATCAGCCCCAGCATTTT
TRBJ1-5	.	.	TRBV28	CASSRLYPTGGPQHF	TGTGCCAGCAGTCGCCTGTACCCCACCGGGGGGCCCCAGCATTTT
TRBJ2-5	.	.	TRBV28	CASTPSLGQKETQYF	TGTGCCAGCACCCCTTCCCTCGGACAGAAGGAGACCCAGTACTTC
TRBJ1-1	.	.	TRBV18	CASSPPGVSNTEAFF	TGTGCCAGCTCACCACCAGGTGTCTCGAACACTGAAGCTTTCTTT
TRBJ2-3	.	.	TRBV2	CASKALSQGWYF	TGTGCCAGCAAGGCTCTGTCGCAGGGGTGGTATTTT
TRBJ1-5	once	TRBD1	TRBV15	CATSREQPGGNQPQHF	TGTGCCACCAGCAGAGAACAGCCAGGGGGGAATCAGCCCCAGCATTTT
TRBJ2-7	.	.	TRBV5-8	CASSYGTRTAYEQYF	TGTGCCAGCAGCTACGGGACCAGGACAGCCTACGAGCAGTACTTC
TRBJ1-6	.	.	TRBV5-4	CASRLDFNSPLHF	TGTGCCAGCAGACTGGATTTTAATTCACCCCTCCACTTT
TRBJ2-3	.	.	TRBV19	CASSIGGRGAFTDTQYF	TGTGCCAGTAGTATAGGTGGCAGGGGGGCGTTCACAGATACGCAGTATTTT
TRBJ2-1	few	TRBD2	TRBV5-1	CASSLEGGRGQFF	TGCGCCAGCAGCTTGGAAGGCGGGAGGGGGCAGTTCTTC
TRBJ2-7	.	TRBD1	TRBV29-1	CSVLPDRVEGKQYF	TGCAGCGTGCTCCCGGACAGGGTCGAGGGTAAGCAGTACTTC
TRBJ1-2	.	TRBD1	TRBV13	CASSSPGQGTNYGYTF	TGTGCCAGCAGCTCGCCGGGACAGGGGACCAACTATGGCTACACCTTC
TRBJ1-5	.	.	TRBV28	CASSLPNEYSNQPQHF	TGTGCCAGCAGTTTGCCCAATGAGTATAGCAATCAGCCCCAGCATTTT
TRBJ1-5	.	.	TRBV10-3	CAISESIQAGNQPQHF	TGTGCCATCAGTGAGTCGATTCAGGCAGGCAATCAGCCCCAGCATTTT
TRBJ1-1	.	.	TRBV2	CASSEQGNTEAFF	TGTGCCAGCAGTGAACAGGGGAACACTGAAGCTTTCTTT
TRBJ2-7	.	TRBD1	TRBV18	CASSPTGFEQYF	TGTGCCAGCTCACCGACAGGGTTCGAGCAGTACTTC